This T cell receptor (beta chain) was documented in a study of metastatic and nonmetastatic thyroid tumors (dated by TCRdb to about 2020). Regarding the complete study: The researchers compared repertoires between peripheral blood samples and tumor or nodule tissue samples from patients with malignant or benign thyroid disease. The investigation overall reported the following: TCR beta diversity was reported as significantly higher in malignant tumors than in benign nodules, in both blood and tumor samples.

This clone was observed many times. Its recognized antigen is unknown. No quality values exist for individual bases; no much larger clone is one base distant. Measured from the cysteine to the phenylalanine, the CDR3 is 16 residues long. Of all the DNA, just the CDR3 is kept, 48 bases in frame from base 1. CDR1 and CDR2 were assigned from the germline V gene (reference sequence) as DFQATT and SNEGSKA. V was cut back by 0 bases and J by 3 bases, leaving a gap of 18 bases between them. None of the patients had been given any treatment before thyroid surgery. The study retrospectively analysed patient clinical samples collected from 2012 to 2018 using T-cell receptor beta sequencing. Libraries were built with PCR. Instrument on record: Illumina HiSeq 4000. The TCR beta-chain CDR3 region of each patient was profiled by high-throughput sequencing. In the paper's pipeline: A classifier to discriminate distant-metastatic papillary thyroid cancer patients was built from CDR3 differences across clinicopathological groups. Repertoire diversity was assessed with the Shannon index, and tumor-blood repertoire similarity with the Morisita-Horn index. The public reads were run again by TCRdb, first through fastp at Q25 and then through MiXCR, and only productive beta chains were kept. The V and J calls follow TCRdb's processing rather than the paper's. This sample holds approximately 30,000 clones; about 16% were observed only once. The ten largest clones add up to nearly 3.5% of the sample.

This TCR was recovered from a female donor with papillary thyroid cancer or a benign thyroid nodule (not recorded which). Some clones in this sample may be carry-over from other donors' samples. Sequencing was performed on blood. The rearranged chain carries TRBV20-1 and TRBJ2-7, with the D gene call left open. The DNA is TGCAGTGCTAGAGATTTCGGGCTTTTTGAGATCTACGAGCAGTACTTC. This yields the protein CSARDFGLFEIYEQYF.